The 22 T cell receptor beta chains listed next were all sequenced from one sample in a study of chemoradiotherapy in HPV16-positive cancers. Here immunoSEQ multiplex PCR was the method, and the copy in TCRdb shows in-frame clones only, minus some. The sample includes 23,000 or so clones, about 90% of them seen just once. The sample consisted of blood, taken from a patient who underwent chemoradiotherapy. The receptors shown here come from a human donor with HPV-associated anogenital cancer.

The CDR3 nucleotides are TGTGCCAGCAGCGTGGAAGGCGTAACCCTTACAGATACGCAGTATTTT. Translating it yields CASSVEGVTLTDTQYF. The chain couples TRBV9 to TRBJ2-3; D is uncertain. This CDR3 spans 16 amino acids. Germline loops: CDR1 SGDLS, CDR2 YYNGEE. The germline V and J ends were trimmed by 2 bases and 3 bases, with 16 bases remaining between them.

This chain uses TRBV11-2 with TRBJ2-7, with D unresolved. Germline V CDR1 and CDR2: SGHAT, FQNNGV. The CDR3 loop spans 14 amino acids. Trimming shortened V by 5 bases and J by 5 bases, and 16 bases separated the two germline ends. The CDR3 region is CASSLTATGHEQYF. The CDR3, as DNA: TGTGCCAGCAGCCTCACCGCTACGGGCCACGAGCAGTACTTC.

The CDR3 sequence: CASSLEPKGLQPQHF. In DNA form, the CDR3 reads TGTGCCAGCAGCTTGGAGCCAAAGGGGTTGCAGCCCCAGCATTTT. This chain links TRBV5-8 with TRBJ1-5, with TRBD1 as a possible D gene (5 bases). The germline gives CDR1 SGHTS, CDR2 YDEGEE. Trimming left V 0 bases short and J 7 bases short, with 14 bases between. This CDR3 has 15 amino acids.

The V and J genes are TRBV2 and TRBJ1-5; no clear D gene. CDR1 SNHLY and CDR2 FYNNEI come from the germline V gene. This CDR3 region has 15 residues. With 4 bases removed from V and 5 bases from J, the gap between germline ends came to 15 bases. The CDR3, as DNA: TGTGCCAGCAGTGCCTCGCAGCAAAGGGATCAGCCCCAGCATTTT. The encoded protein is CASSASQQRDQPQHF.

There are a few counts of this clone. CDR3 bases: TGTGCCAGCAGCTTTCAGAGGGCCCGGGAGAACGAGCAGTACTTC. This encodes CASSFQRARENEQYF. The chain couples TRBV7-2 to TRBJ2-7, with D perhaps TRBD2 (6 bases). The V end lost 3 bases, the J end lost 5 bases, and 17 bases lay between the germline ends. Germline V gene sequence: CDR1 SGHTA, CDR2 FQGNSA. The CDR3 totals 15 residues.

The chain links TRBV6-1 to TRBJ1-2; no reliable D call. CDR1 is MNHNS, CDR2 SASEGT, per germline. CDR3 length: 16 residues. V was clipped by 3 bases and J by 4 bases, with 18 bases between them. The CDR3 DNA reads TGTGCCAGCAGTGATCGCGGTTCAGGTCTAATCTATGGCTACACCTTC. Translation: CASSDRGSGLIYGYTF.

The chain has TRBV5-6 and TRBJ1-2, with D unresolved. Germline V gene sequence: CDR1 SGHDT, CDR2 YYEEEE. V was pared by 0 bases and J by 4 bases, with 10 bases between. The CDR3 length is 14 residues. The CDR3 reads CASSLGPPFYGYTF. The DNA of the CDR3 is TGTGCCAGCAGCTTGGGTCCTCCTTTCTATGGCTACACCTTC.

The CDR3: CASSPGREATEAFF. CDR3 sequence (DNA): TGTGCCAGCTCACCCGGGAGGGAGGCCACTGAAGCTTTCTTT. The chain recombines TRBV18 with TRBJ1-1; the D is unclear. The V end was cut by 3 bases, the J end by 4 bases, with 12 bases between. The germline gives CDR1 KGHSH, CDR2 LQKENI. The length of the CDR3 is 14 residues. Full variable domain (rest looked up from reference TRBV18 and TRBJ1-1): NAGVMQNPRHLVRRRGQEARLRCSPMKGHSHVYWYRQLPEEGLKFMVYLQKENIIDESGMPKERFSAEFPKEGPSILRIQQVVRGDSAAYFCASSPGREATEAFFGQGTRLTVV.

The chain links TRBV6-1 to TRBJ1-5, with a possible D match to TRBD1 (6 bases). Germline values: CDR1 MNHNS, CDR2 SASEGT. This CDR3 is built from 14 residues. The ends were cut back, 6 bases at V and 7 bases at J, with 16 bases in the middle. CDR3 region: CASSPEVQGQPQHF. The CDR3 DNA follows: TGTGCCAGCAGCCCGGAGGTACAGGGACAGCCCCAGCATTTT.

The J gene is TRBJ2-5, the V gene TRBV21-1; the listed D gene, TRBD1, was not tested against the DNA. TRBV21-1 is reported as a pseudogene. This CDR3 has 15 residues. The CDR3 reads CASPPPCRYQETQYF. In DNA form, the CDR3 reads TGTGCCAGTCCGCCCCCCTGCAGGTACCAAGAGACCCAGTACTTC.

V usage is TRBV15 and J usage is TRBJ2-7; 8 bases agree with TRBD2. Germline V lookup: CDR1 LNHNV, CDR2 YYDKDF (reference sequence). V trimming: 6 bases; J trimming: 2 bases; junction bases outside the gene matches: 12. This CDR3 region has 16 residues. The CDR3 DNA reads TGTGCCACCAGTTCTGGGCCGTCGGGAGGGGCCTACGAGCAGTACTTC. Protein: CATSSGPSGGAYEQYF.

The rearrangement joins TRBV7-6 to TRBJ2-7, with 7 positions matching TRBD2. The CDR3 contains 14 residues. From germline, CDR1 is SGHVS and CDR2 FNYEAQ. The J segment lost 7 bases and the V segment lost 2 bases, leaving 8 bases of the junction unmatched. The CDR3 coding sequence is TGTGCCAGCAGCTTAAGTGGGAGCGGGACGGAGCAGTACTTC. Translating it yields CASSLSGSGTEQYF.

V and J are TRBV11-2 and TRBJ2-7; TRBD1 agrees at 7 bases. The germline V gene encodes CDR1 SGHAT and CDR2 FQNNGV. V lost 4 bases and J lost 2; bases outside the gene matches: 14. This CDR3 contains 17 residues. Here the CDR3 reads CASSYTFDRVRTYEQYF. The CDR3 coding sequence is TGTGCCAGCAGCTACACATTCGACAGGGTTAGGACCTACGAGCAGTACTTC.

This chain links TRBV30 with TRBJ1-5; D gene uncertain. CDR1 is GTSNPN, CDR2 SVGIG, per germline (reference sequence). Trimming pared 0 bases from V and 5 bases from J, leaving 8 bases between. The CDR3 covers 13 residues. In nucleotides, the CDR3 is TGTGCCTGGAGTGTCGGCCTCGATCAGCCCCAGCATTTT. Translated, it gives CAWSVGLDQPQHF.

The chain combines TRBV6-1 with TRBJ2-3, with D possibly matching TRBD2 (6 bases). Trimming left V 0 bases short and J 7 bases short, with 8 bases between. The germline V gene has CDR1 MNHNS and CDR2 SASEGT. This CDR3 is 13 amino acids long. As DNA, the CDR3 is TGTGCCAGCAGTGAAGCGGCGGGGAATACGCAGTATTTT. Residues: CASSEAAGNTQYF.

The V gene is TRBV19, the J gene TRBJ2-1; 8 nucleotides agree with TRBD1. This CDR3 comprises 14 residues. The trim removed 9 bases at V and 1 base at J, leaving 5 bases unmatched. Germline assignment: CDR1 LNHDA and CDR2 SQIVND (reference sequence). CDR3 amino acids: CASRTGLSYNEQFF. As DNA, the CDR3 is TGTGCCAGCAGGACAGGGCTGTCCTACAATGAGCAGTTCTTC.

The rearrangement links TRBV5-1 to TRBJ1-2, with D perhaps matching TRBD1 (6 bases). Germline V gene lookup returns CDR1 SGHRS and CDR2 YFSETQ. CDR3 size: 13 residues. The V gene lost 4 bases and the J gene lost 2 bases, with 9 bases spanning the gap. As DNA, the CDR3 is TGCGCCAGCAGCACGGACAGAAACTATGGCTACACCTTC. Translating it yields CASSTDRNYGYTF.

This chain joins TRBV14 and TRBJ2-3, with unresolved D. Germline V gene lookup returns CDR1 SGHDN and CDR2 FVKESK. Trimming pared 2 bases from V and 4 bases from J, leaving 4 bases between. This CDR3 is built from 12 residues. CDR3 sequence reads: CASSQWSDTQYF. The CDR3 bases are TGTGCCAGCAGCCAATGGTCAGATACGCAGTATTTT.

This clone was detected once. The chain has TRBV9 and TRBJ2-3; 8 bases are a match to TRBD1. The germline V gene has CDR1 SGDLS and CDR2 YYNGEE. After removal of 2 bases from V and 5 bases from J, the junction contained 7 bases not matched to a gene. This CDR3 spans 15 amino acids. DNA for the CDR3: TGTGCCAGCAGCGTTTCACAGGGGGTAGGAGATACGCAGTATTTT. It specifies CASSVSQGVGDTQYF.

V usage is TRBV2 and J usage is TRBJ1-6, with D maybe TRBD1 (6 bases). Trimming cost V 4 bases and J 2 bases, with 9 bases left between them. From germline, CDR1 is SNHLY and CDR2 FYNNEI. The CDR3 consists of 15 residues. The CDR3 loop reads CASSGAGAYNSPLHF. The CDR3 DNA reads as TGTGCCAGCAGTGGGGCAGGGGCCTATAATTCACCCCTCCACTTT.

The CDR3 reads CASSPSSAKNIQYF. DNA of the CDR3: TGTGCCAGCTCACCCTCCTCGGCCAAAAACATTCAGTACTTC. J is TRBJ2-4 and V is TRBV18, with D hard to call. V lost 3 bases and J lost 1, with 7 bases in between. Per germline, CDR1 KGHSH and CDR2 LQKENI. The CDR3 consists of 14 residues. Drawing the rest from reference TRBV18 and TRBJ2-4, the complete variable domain is NAGVMQNPRHLVRRRGQEARLRCSPMKGHSHVYWYRQLPEEGLKFMVYLQKENIIDESGMPKERFSAEFPKEGPSILRIQQVVRGDSAAYFCASSPSSAKNIQYFGAGTRLSVL.

The chain combines TRBV4-1 with TRBJ2-1, with 7 bases matching TRBD2. This CDR3 comprises 13 residues. With 4 bases clipped from V and 10 bases from J, the junction kept 7 bases outside the gene matches. Germline loops: CDR1 MGHRA, CDR2 YSYEKL. CDR3 in amino acids: CASSPGGLQEQFF. CDR3 coding DNA: TGCGCCAGCAGCCCCGGGGGGTTACAGGAGCAGTTCTTC.